Listed below are T cell receptor beta chains from one sample, sequenced in a study of response to subunit inactivated influenza vaccine. Each CDR3 protein is one row after TCRdb ran MiXCR on the RT-PCR reads. The top ten clones hold around 3% of a sample with hundreds of thousands of distinct CDR3 sequences, approximately 17% of them seen once. Sequencing was performed on CD4+ T cells sorted from PBMCs, taken roughly 24 months after vaccination. The source is a man aged 50-75 years who received an inactivated influenza vaccine. The CDR3 runs from the conserved cysteine through the conserved F or W.

cdr3_aa: CASSQEGGEQYF; j_call: TRBJ2-7; v_call: TRBV4-3
cdr3_aa: CAISGLAGERGYTF; j_call: TRBJ1-2; v_call: TRBV10-3
cdr3_aa: CASRESGLAGLNEQFF; j_call: TRBJ2-1; v_call: TRBV5-1
cdr3_aa: CASSSDNTGTKAFF; j_call: TRBJ1-1; v_call: TRBV5-1
cdr3_aa: CSARSRGDYNEQFF; j_call: TRBJ2-1; v_call: TRBV20-1
cdr3_aa: CSATPPGQGATFF; j_call: TRBJ1-1; v_call: TRBV20-1
cdr3_aa: CASSRRAAPYEQYF; j_call: TRBJ2-7; v_call: TRBV6-2/TRBV6-3
cdr3_aa: CASSPSHGVTGNEQFF; j_call: TRBJ2-1; v_call: TRBV18
cdr3_aa: CASSQGSGGTYEQYF; j_call: TRBJ2-7; v_call: TRBV4-2
cdr3_aa: CASSQDQGEQPQHF; j_call: TRBJ1-5; v_call: TRBV4-2
cdr3_aa: CSVAHGYEQFF; j_call: TRBJ2-1; v_call: TRBV29-1
cdr3_aa: CASSLGWLANEQFF; j_call: TRBJ2-1; v_call: TRBV9
cdr3_aa: CASTQGGSEQFF; j_call: TRBJ2-1; v_call: TRBV9
cdr3_aa: CASSPTRTAGNTIYF; j_call: TRBJ1-3; v_call: TRBV5-1
cdr3_aa: CASSLAPTRAGELFF; j_call: TRBJ2-2; v_call: TRBV7-2
cdr3_aa: CASTKGQGYQPQHF; j_call: TRBJ1-5; v_call: TRBV28
cdr3_aa: CASSRQGASNQPQHF; j_call: TRBJ1-5; v_call: TRBV28
cdr3_aa: CSARVRDRETYEQYF; j_call: TRBJ2-7; v_call: TRBV20-1
cdr3_aa: CASSPGSHEQYF; j_call: TRBJ2-7; v_call: TRBV14
cdr3_aa: CSAGGLAHSYNEQFF; j_call: TRBJ2-1; v_call: TRBV20-1
cdr3_aa: CASSFLSAIYF; j_call: TRBJ1-3; v_call: TRBV12-3/TRBV12-4
cdr3_aa: CASSSVGVYEQFF; j_call: TRBJ2-1; v_call: TRBV7-6
cdr3_aa: CASSPGLAGEETQYF; j_call: TRBJ2-5; v_call: TRBV4-2
cdr3_aa: CSARPRGPFSSYNEQFF; j_call: TRBJ2-1; v_call: TRBV20-1
cdr3_aa: CATSRARGMGTEAFF; j_call: TRBJ1-1; v_call: TRBV15
cdr3_aa: CASNQDRATIYF; j_call: TRBJ1-3; v_call: TRBV2
cdr3_aa: CASSLAAGSSYNEQFF; j_call: TRBJ2-1; v_call: TRBV5-1
cdr3_aa: CAISEQGTNEKLFF; j_call: TRBJ1-4; v_call: TRBV10-3
cdr3_aa: CSVQSGGSYNEQFF; j_call: TRBJ2-1; v_call: TRBV20-1
cdr3_aa: CATSDCDREDQPQHF; j_call: TRBJ1-5; v_call: TRBV24-1
cdr3_aa: CASSLGRTKETQYF; j_call: TRBJ2-5; v_call: TRBV5-1
cdr3_aa: CASSLRAYQETQYF; j_call: TRBJ2-5; v_call: TRBV5-1
cdr3_aa: CAISDDKNTEAFF; j_call: TRBJ1-1; v_call: TRBV10-3
cdr3_aa: CASSQADIQNTEAFF; j_call: TRBJ1-1; v_call: TRBV4-2
cdr3_aa: CASKDYEQYF; j_call: TRBJ2-7; v_call: TRBV28
cdr3_aa: CASSFLAAGELFF; j_call: TRBJ2-2; v_call: TRBV7-2
cdr3_aa: CASRARGIGEKLFF; j_call: TRBJ1-4; v_call: TRBV5-5
cdr3_aa: CASSYSQGNTEAFF; j_call: TRBJ1-1; v_call: TRBV6-5
cdr3_aa: CASSQDLQNYEQYF; j_call: TRBJ2-7; v_call: TRBV4-1
cdr3_aa: CASSQGQQSDGYTF; j_call: TRBJ1-2; v_call: TRBV5-1
cdr3_aa: CASSLPHRISNNEQFF; j_call: TRBJ2-1; v_call: TRBV7-9
cdr3_aa: CASRSGDDTEAFF; j_call: TRBJ1-1; v_call: TRBV5-1
cdr3_aa: CASGVGYEQYF; j_call: TRBJ2-7; v_call: TRBV2
cdr3_aa: CSAPWSGKSNEQFF; j_call: TRBJ2-1; v_call: TRBV20-1